This entry concerns a single T cell receptor (beta chain). No culture step preceded sequencing of the ex vivo isolated memory T cells. This sample is drawn from a study of CD4 T cell repertoires in COVID-19. V was trimmed by 3 bases and J by 7 bases, leaving 16 bases between them. The CDR3 runs 14 residues. CDR1 and CDR2 (germline): SGHDT, YYEEEE. Libraries were prepared by immunoSEQ multiplex PCR; TCRdb keeps only in-frame clonotypes and omits some of them. This repertoire shows about 8,400 clones, 80% to 90% found once; its top ten account for roughly 2.2%. This chain links TRBV5-6 with TRBJ1-2, with a weak D call TRBD1 (6 bases). Sequencing was performed on effector memory CD4+ T cells from blood, taken before the COVID-19 pandemic. The receptor was isolated from a human donor who had COVID-19. The CDR3, as DNA: TGTGCCAGCAGCTCCTCCAGGGGATTCGGTGGCTACACCTTC. Amino acid sequence: CASSSSRGFGGYTF.